This record looks at one T cell receptor beta chain sequence and its context. Assay used: immunoSEQ multiplex PCR; TCRdb lists only in-frame clones, some missing. There are roughly 110,000 clones in the sample; under 95% occur only once, and more than 0.9% lies in the top ten. This sample stems from a study of blood T cell repertoires in COVID-19. At the level of the study: Collection of acute and convalescent COVID-19 samples took place in the United States, Italy and Spain. T cells, B-cell-depleted T cells, or PBMCs supplied cDNA or gDNA.

The material sequenced was peripheral blood. The sequence was obtained from a woman in her twenties or thirties with acute or convalescent COVID-19.

CDR3 region: CASSLDILNQPQHF. The CDR3 coding sequence is TGTGCCAGCAGTCTCGACATACTCAATCAGCCCCAGCATTTT. The rearrangement links TRBV6-2 or TRBV6-3 to TRBJ1-5; D remains unclear. The CDR3 has 14 amino acids. Deletions cut 5 bases from V and 3 bases from J, with 11 bases between. Germline values: CDR1 MNHEY, CDR2 SVGEGT.